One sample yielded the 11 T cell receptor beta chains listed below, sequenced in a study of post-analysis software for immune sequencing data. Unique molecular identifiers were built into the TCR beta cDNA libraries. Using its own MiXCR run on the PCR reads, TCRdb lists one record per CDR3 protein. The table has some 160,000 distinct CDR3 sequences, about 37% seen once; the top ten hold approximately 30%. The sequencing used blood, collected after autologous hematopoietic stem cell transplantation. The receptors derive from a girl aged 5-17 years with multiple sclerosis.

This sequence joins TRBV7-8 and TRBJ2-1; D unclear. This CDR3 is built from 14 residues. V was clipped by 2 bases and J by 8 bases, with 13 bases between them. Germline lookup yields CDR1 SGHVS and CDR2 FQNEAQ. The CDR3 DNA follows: TGTGCCAGCAGCTTACAGAACCCTGGGGATGAGCAGTTCTTC. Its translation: CASSLQNPGDEQFF.

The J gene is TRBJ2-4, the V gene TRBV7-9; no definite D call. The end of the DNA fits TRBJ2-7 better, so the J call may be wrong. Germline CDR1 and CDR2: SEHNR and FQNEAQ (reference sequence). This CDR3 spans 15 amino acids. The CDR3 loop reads CASSDPLGSPYEQYF. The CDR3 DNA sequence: TGTGCCAGCAGCGACCCTCTGGGCTCCCCCTACGAGCAGTACTTC.

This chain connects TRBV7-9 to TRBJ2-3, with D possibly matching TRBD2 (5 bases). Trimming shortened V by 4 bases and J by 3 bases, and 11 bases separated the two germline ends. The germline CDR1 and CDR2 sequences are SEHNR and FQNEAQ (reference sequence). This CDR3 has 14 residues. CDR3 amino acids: CASSSDSITDTQYF. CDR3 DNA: TGTGCCAGCAGCTCGGACTCGATTACAGATACGCAGTATTTT.

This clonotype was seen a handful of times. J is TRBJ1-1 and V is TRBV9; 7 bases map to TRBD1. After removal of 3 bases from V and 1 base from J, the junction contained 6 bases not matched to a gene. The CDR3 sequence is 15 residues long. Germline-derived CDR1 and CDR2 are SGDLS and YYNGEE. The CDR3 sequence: CASSAGGGPNTEAFF. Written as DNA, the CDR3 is TGTGCCAGCAGCGCAGGGGGAGGGCCGAACACTGAAGCTTTCTTT.

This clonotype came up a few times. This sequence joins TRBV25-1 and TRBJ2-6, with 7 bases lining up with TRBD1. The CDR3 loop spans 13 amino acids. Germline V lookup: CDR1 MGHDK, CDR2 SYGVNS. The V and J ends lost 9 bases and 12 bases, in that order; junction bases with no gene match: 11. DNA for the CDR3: TGTGCCAGTACGGACAGGTCCCATGGCGTCCTGACTTTC. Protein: CASTDRSHGVLTF.

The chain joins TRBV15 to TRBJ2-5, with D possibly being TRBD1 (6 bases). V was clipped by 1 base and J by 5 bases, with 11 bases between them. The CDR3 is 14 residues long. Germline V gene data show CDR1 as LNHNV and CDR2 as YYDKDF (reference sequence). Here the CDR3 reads CATSRGGQGETQYF. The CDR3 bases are TGTGCCACCAGCAGAGGGGGCCAGGGGGAGACCCAGTACTTC.

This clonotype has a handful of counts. The DNA of the CDR3 is TGTGCCAGCGGGACAGGTCGAAAACTGTTTTTT. It yields the protein CASGTGRKLFF. The chain carries TRBV6-6 and TRBJ1-4, with 8 bases identical to TRBD1. With 8 bases clipped from V and 10 bases from J, the junction kept 3 bases outside the gene matches. The germline CDR1 and CDR2 sequences are MNHNY and SVGAGI (reference sequence). The CDR3 loop spans 11 amino acids.

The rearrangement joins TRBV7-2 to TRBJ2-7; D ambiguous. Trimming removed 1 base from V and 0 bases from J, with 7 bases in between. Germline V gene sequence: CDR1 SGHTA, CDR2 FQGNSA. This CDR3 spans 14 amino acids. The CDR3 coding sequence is TGTGCCAGCAGCTTAGATCCTCTCTCCTACGAGCAGTACTTC. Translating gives CASSLDPLSYEQYF.

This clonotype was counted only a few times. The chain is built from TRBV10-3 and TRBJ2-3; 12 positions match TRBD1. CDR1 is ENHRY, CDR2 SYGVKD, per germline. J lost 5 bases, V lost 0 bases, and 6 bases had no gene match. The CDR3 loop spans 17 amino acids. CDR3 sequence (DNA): TGTGCCATCAGTGAGTCGAGGGACAGGGGGCGAGGAGATACGCAGTATTTT. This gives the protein CAISESRDRGRGDTQYF.

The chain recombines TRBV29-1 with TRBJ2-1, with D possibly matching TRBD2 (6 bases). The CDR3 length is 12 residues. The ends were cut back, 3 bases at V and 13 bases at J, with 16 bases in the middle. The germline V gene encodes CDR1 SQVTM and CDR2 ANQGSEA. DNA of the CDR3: TGCAGCGTTGATTGGTCGGAGGGGACCCAGTTCTTC. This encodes CSVDWSEGTQFF.

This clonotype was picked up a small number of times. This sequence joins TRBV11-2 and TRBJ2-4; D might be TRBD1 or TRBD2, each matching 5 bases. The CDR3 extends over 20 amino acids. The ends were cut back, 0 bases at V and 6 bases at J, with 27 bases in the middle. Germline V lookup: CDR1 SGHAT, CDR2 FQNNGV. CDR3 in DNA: TGTGCCAGCAGCTTAGATATCTCGACGGGGTCCCCCTTTAGGGGAAACATTCAGTACTTC. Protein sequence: CASSLDISTGSPFRGNIQYF.